The T cell receptor (beta chain) described here comes from a study of cytomegalovirus exposure and HLA in healthy donors. PCR used 60 Vbeta primers and 13 Jbeta primers. The repertoire was sequenced with immunoSEQ multiplex PCR; TCRdb's copy has only in-frame clones and lacks some. The data show around 120,000 clones, 8% to 10% seen once. After removal of 6 bases from V and 7 bases from J, the junction contained 6 bases not matched to a gene. Germline CDR1 reads SGHDN; CDR2 reads FVKESK. The CDR3 consists of 13 residues. This TCR was recovered from a man under 40 in good health and CMV-seronegative. The V gene is TRBV14, the J gene TRBJ1-1, with TRBD1 identical over 9 bases. What was sequenced was PBMCs. In DNA, the CDR3 is TGTGCCAGCAGACCTCCGGGACAGGGTGAAGCTTTCTTT. Translating gives CASRPPGQGEAFF. Full variable domain (missing parts from reference TRBV14 and TRBJ1-1): EAGVTQFPSHSVIEKGQTVTLRCDPISGHDNLYWYRRVMGKEIKFLLHFVKESKQDESGMPNNRFLAERTGGTYSTLKVQPAELEDSGVYFCASRPPGQGEAFFGQGTRLTVV.